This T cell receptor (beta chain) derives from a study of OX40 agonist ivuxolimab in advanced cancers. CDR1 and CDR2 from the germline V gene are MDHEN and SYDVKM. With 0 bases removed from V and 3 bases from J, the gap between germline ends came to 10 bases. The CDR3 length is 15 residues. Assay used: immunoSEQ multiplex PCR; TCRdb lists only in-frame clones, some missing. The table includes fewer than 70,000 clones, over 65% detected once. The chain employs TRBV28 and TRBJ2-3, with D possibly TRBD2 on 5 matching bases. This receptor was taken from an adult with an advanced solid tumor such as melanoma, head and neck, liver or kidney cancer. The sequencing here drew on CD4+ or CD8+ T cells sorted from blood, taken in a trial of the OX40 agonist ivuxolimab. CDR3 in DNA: TGTGCCAGCAGTTTATGGACCGGCGGGACAGATACGCAGTATTTT. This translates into CASSLWTGGTDTQYF.